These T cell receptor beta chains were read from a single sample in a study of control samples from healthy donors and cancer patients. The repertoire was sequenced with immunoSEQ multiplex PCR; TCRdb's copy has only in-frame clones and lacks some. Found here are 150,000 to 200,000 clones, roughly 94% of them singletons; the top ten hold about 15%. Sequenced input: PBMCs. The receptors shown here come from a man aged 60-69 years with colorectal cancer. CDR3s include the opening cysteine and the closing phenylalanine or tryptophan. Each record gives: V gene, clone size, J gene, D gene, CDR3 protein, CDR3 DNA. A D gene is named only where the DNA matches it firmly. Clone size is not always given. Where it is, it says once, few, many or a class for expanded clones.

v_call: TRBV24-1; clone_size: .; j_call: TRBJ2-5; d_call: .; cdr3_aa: CATSAIDQETQYF; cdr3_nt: TGTGCCACCAGTGCCATCGACCAAGAGACCCAGTACTTC
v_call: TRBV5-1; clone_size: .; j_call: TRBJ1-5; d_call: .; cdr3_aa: CASSLGVGQPQHF; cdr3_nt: TGCGCCAGCAGCTTGGGCGTGGGCCAGCCCCAGCATTTT
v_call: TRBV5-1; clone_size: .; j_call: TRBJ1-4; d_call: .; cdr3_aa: CASSFRSGTNEKLFF; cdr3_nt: TGCGCCAGCAGCTTCCGTTCCGGGACTAATGAAAAACTGTTTTTT
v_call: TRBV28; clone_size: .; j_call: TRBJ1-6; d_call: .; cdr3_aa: CASSLRGPLHF; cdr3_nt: TGTGCCAGCAGCCTTCGGGGACCCCTCCACTTT
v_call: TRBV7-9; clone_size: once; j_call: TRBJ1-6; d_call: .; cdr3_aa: CASSPSSLLSSYNSPLHF; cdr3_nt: TGTGCCAGCAGCCCATCATCCCTCCTGAGCTCCTATAATTCACCCCTCCACTTT
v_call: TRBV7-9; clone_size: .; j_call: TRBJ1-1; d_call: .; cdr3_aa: CASSLNGPFTEAFF; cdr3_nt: TGTGCCAGCAGCTTAAATGGGCCATTCACTGAAGCTTTCTTT
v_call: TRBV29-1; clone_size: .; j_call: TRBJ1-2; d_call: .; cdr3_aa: CSVDRLFYGYTF; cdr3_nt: TGCAGCGTTGACCGACTGTTCTATGGCTACACCTTC
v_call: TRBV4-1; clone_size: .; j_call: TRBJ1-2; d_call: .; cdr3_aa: CASSQASAHVGGYTF; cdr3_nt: TGCGCCAGCAGCCAAGCCTCTGCTCATGTTGGTGGCTACACCTTC
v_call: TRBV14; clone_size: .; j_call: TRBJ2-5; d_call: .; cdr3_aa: CASSQGSGTQYF; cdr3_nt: TGTGCCAGCAGCCAAGGGTCGGGGACCCAGTACTTC
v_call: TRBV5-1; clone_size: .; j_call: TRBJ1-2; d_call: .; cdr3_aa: CASSLVAGPNYGYTF; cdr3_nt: TGCGCCAGCAGCTTGGTGGCAGGGCCTAACTATGGCTACACCTTC
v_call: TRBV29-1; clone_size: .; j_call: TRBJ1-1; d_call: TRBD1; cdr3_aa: CSVERAPYRGGNTEAFF; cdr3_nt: TGCAGCGTTGAGAGGGCCCCGTACAGGGGGGGGAACACTGAAGCTTTCTTT
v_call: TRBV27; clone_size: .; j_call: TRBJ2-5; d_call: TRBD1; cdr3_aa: CASSSRTGGVRETQYF; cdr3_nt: TGTGCCAGCAGTTCTCGGACAGGGGGCGTGAGAGAGACCCAGTACTTC
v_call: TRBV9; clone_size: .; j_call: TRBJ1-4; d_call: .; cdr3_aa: CASSVGGLTNEKLFF; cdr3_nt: TGTGCCAGCAGCGTAGGAGGCTTAACTAATGAAAAACTGTTTTTT
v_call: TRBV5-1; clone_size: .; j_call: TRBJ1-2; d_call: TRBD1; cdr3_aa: CASSLTRTGGNFGYTF; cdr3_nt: TGCGCCAGCAGCTTGACCAGGACAGGGGGGAATTTTGGCTACACCTTC
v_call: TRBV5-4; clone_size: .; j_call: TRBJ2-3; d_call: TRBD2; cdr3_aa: CASSRSGGPEDTQYF; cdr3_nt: TGTGCCAGCAGTCGTAGCGGGGGGCCTGAAGATACGCAGTATTTT
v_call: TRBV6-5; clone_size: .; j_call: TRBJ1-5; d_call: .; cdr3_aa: CASRDGGEGQPQHF; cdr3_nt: TGTGCCAGCAGGGACGGAGGAGAGGGTCAGCCCCAGCATTTT
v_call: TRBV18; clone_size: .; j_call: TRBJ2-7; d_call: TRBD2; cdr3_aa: CASSPGSLLAGATSYEQYF; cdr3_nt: TGTGCCAGCTCACCGGGATCTCTACTAGCGGGGGCGACCTCCTACGAGCAGTACTTC
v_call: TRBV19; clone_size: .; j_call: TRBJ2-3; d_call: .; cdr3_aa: CASSINHRPGTSTDTQYF; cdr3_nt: TGTGCCAGTAGTATAAATCACAGACCGGGGACTAGCACAGATACGCAGTATTTT
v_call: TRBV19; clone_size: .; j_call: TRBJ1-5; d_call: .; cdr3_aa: CATSRDTRYSNQPQHF; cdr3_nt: TGTGCCACCAGCCGGGACACCCGCTATAGCAATCAGCCCCAGCATTTT
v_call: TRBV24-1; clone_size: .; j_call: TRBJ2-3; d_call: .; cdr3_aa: CATSDSGGPLTDTQYF; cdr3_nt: TGTGCCACCAGTGATTCAGGGGGGCCTCTCACAGATACGCAGTATTTT
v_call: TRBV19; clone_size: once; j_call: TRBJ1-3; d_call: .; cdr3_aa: CASNWAAGNTIYF; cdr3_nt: TGTGCCAGTAACTGGGCAGCTGGAAACACCATATATTTT
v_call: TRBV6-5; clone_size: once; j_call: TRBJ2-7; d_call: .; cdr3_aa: CASSYGRGWNEQYF; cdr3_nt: TGTGCCAGCAGTTACGGAAGGGGGTGGAACGAGCAGTACTTC
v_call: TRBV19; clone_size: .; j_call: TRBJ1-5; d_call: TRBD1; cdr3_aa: CASTRKRVSLDREGQPQHF; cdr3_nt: TGTGCCAGTACCCGTAAGAGGGTGTCTTTAGACAGGGAAGGACAGCCCCAGCATTTT
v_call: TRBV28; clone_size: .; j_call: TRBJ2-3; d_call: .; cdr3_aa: CASSSHGSTDTQYF; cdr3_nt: TGTGCCAGCAGTTCTCACGGGAGCACAGATACGCAGTATTTT
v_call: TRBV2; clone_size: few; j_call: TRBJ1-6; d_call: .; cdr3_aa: CASSTSSYNSPLHF; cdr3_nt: TGTGCCAGCAGTACAAGCTCCTATAATTCACCCCTCCACTTT
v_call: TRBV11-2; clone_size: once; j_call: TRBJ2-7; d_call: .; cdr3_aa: CASSLGGSYEQYF; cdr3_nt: TGTGCCAGCAGCTTAGGCGGCTCCTACGAGCAGTACTTC
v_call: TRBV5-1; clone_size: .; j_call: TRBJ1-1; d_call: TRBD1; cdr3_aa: CASSSGRQGEAFF; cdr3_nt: TGCGCCAGCAGCTCGGGCCGACAGGGGGAAGCTTTCTTT
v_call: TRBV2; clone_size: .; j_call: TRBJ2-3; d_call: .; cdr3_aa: CASSGLGDTQYF; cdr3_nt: TGTGCCAGCAGTGGGCTGGGAGATACGCAGTATTTT
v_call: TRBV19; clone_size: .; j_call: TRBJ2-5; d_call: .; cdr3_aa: CASSIYLSDIAETQYF; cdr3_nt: TGTGCCAGTAGTATTTATCTATCGGACATAGCCGAGACCCAGTACTTC